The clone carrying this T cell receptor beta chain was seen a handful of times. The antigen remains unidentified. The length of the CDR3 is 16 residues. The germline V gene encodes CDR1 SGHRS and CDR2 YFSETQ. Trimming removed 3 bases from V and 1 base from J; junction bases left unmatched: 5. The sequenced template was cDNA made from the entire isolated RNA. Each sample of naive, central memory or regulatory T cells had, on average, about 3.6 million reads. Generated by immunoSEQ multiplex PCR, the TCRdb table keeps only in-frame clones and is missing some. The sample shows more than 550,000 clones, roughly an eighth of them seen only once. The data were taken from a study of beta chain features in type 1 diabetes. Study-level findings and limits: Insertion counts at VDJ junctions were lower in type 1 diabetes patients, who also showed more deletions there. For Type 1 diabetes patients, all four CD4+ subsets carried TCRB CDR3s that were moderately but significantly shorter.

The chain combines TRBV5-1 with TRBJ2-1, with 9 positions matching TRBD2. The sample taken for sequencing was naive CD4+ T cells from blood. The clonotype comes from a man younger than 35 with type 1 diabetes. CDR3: CASSWGTSRSYNEQFF. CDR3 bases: TGCGCCAGCAGCTGGGGGACTAGCAGATCCTACAATGAGCAGTTCTTC.